The T cell receptor beta chain under discussion was sequenced for a study of cytomegalovirus exposure and HLA in healthy donors. General study results and limits: A later analysis showed TCR association rates differing by HLA locus, peaking at DRB1 and lowest at HLA-C.

Germline lookup yields CDR1 LNHDA and CDR2 SQIVND (reference sequence). The germline V and J ends were trimmed by 3 bases and 0 bases, with 8 bases remaining between them. The CDR3 consists of 15 residues. As to this clone: The antigen is unknown.

In the PCR, 60 Vbeta and 13 Jbeta primers were used. TCRdb's copy holds only in-frame clones and misses some; the assay was immunoSEQ multiplex PCR. Recorded for this sample: about 33,000 clones. The chain couples TRBV19 to TRBJ1-4, with a possible D match to TRBD1 (6 bases). The sample consisted of PBMCs. This receptor was obtained from a man in his forties in good health and CMV-seronegative. The CDR3 DNA reads TGTGCCAGTAGTATCAGGGGTGCAACTAATGAAAAACTGTTTTTT. The encoded protein is CASSIRGATNEKLFF.